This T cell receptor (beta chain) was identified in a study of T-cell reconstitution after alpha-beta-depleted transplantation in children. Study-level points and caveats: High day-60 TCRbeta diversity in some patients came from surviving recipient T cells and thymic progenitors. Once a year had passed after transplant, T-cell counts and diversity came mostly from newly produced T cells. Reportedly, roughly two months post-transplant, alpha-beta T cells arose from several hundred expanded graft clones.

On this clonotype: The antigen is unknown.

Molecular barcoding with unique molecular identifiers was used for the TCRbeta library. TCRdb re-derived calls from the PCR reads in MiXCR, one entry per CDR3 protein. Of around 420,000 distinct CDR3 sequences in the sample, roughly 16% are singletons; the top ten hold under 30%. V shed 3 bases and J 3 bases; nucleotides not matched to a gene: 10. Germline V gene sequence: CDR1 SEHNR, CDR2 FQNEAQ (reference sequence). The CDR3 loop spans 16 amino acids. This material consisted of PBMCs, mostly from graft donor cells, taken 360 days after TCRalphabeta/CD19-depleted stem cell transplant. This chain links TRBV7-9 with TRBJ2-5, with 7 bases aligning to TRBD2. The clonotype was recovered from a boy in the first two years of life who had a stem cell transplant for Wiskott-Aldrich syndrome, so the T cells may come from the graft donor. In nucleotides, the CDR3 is TGTGCCAGCAGCTTGGGGAAACTAGCGCTGGAAGAGACCCAGTACTTC. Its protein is CASSLGKLALEETQYF.